This T cell receptor beta chain was identified in a study of blood T cell repertoires in COVID-19. The study assigned cohorts using participant-reported clinical history. Contact with a PCR-confirmed or clinician-diagnosed COVID-19 case occurred within 2 weeks of entry. This table comes from immunoSEQ multiplex PCR, and its TCRdb copy is limited to in-frame clones, with some not included. The data show under 250,000 clones, with about four fifths seen just once and roughly 5% held by the top ten. Trimming took 4 bases from V and 3 from J, leaving 9 bases between them. The CDR3 is 13 residues long. In germline, CDR1 is LGHDT, CDR2 YNNKEL (reference sequence).

The gene calls are TRBV3-1 (or the pseudogene TRBV3-2) and TRBJ1-2; D not certain. The sequenced sample consisted of PBMCs or T cells enriched from blood (not recorded which). The TCR originated in a woman aged 50 to 65 who had been exposed to COVID-19. The CDR3 sequence is CASSPGQDYGYTF. The DNA for the CDR3 is TGTGCCAGCAGCCCTGGCCAGGACTATGGCTACACCTTC.